This T cell receptor beta chain was obtained from a study of blood T cell repertoires in COVID-19 (dated by TCRdb to 2020 to 2022). At the level of the whole study: Samples covering the acute and convalescent phases of COVID-19 were provided by collaborators in the United States, Italy and Spain. Samples came from the ongoing ImmuneRACE study (first 160 participants) plus 1,254 subjects from 6 global collaborators. A freely available public database, intended as a resource for researchers studying the immune response to SARS-CoV-2, is where the repertoires were released. Where available, HLA class I and class II types were obtained from metadata supplied by the sample provider rather than from assay-based typing. The prospective study material was composed of cDNA or gDNA derived from T cells, B-cell-depleted T cells, or PBMCs. The dataset comprised deeply sampled blood TCRbeta repertoires from subjects exposed to, actively infected with, or recovered from COVID-19. The sample metadata nearly always contained a de-identified subject ID, COVID-19 status, age in years and sex. Findings and caveats that apply to the study as a whole: The amount of clinical and demographic metadata varied by source and participant and was provided uncurated.

Points on this clone: Its antigen is still unknown. No quality values exist for individual bases; no much larger clone is one base distant.

TCRbeta CDR3 regions were amplified from genomic DNA by means of the immunoSEQ Assay, a bias-controlled multiplex PCR. Turning to the authors' computational methods: The number of nucleated cells in each sample was estimated from the amplification of reference gene primers within the assay. To quantify the absolute abundance of each unique TCRbeta CDR3 rearrangement, sequence reads were collapsed and filtered. For each sample, productive Simpson clonality was calculated by taking the square root of Simpson's diversity index across productive rearrangements. Not all clones reach the TCRdb copy of this immuneACCESS table, which keeps in-frame sequences only. Checked studies attribute under half of the gap to unresolved V genes and leave the rest unexplained. V and J calls and clone size are given by that table; D and trimming were obtained from the DNA. The sample table lists 28,000 or so clones, about four fifths of them with a count of one. Together, the top ten hold about two thirds of the sample.

Each collaborating institution followed its own protocols to collect whole blood in K2EDTA tubes. Collaborator samples were shipped for TCRbeta analysis as frozen whole blood, isolated PBMCs, or DNA extracted from either sample type. As encoded in the germline V gene, CDR1 is MNHEY while CDR2 is SVGAGI. The V end loses 6 bases and the J end loses 3 bases, and a stretch of 6 bases separates them. CDR3 length: 11 amino acids, cysteine to phenylalanine. Only the CDR3 DNA stays, 33 bases, in frame from base 1. Recombination linked TRBV6-5 to TRBJ2-7; the D segment could be TRBD1, given 5 matching bases. The receptor was isolated from a man aged 65 to 79 with acute or convalescent COVID-19. Sequenced: peripheral blood. CDR3 sequence: CASRGLYEQYF. The DNA sequence reads TGTGCCAGCAGGGGGCTCTACGAGCAGTACTTC.